This TCR beta chain emerged from a study of blood T cell repertoires in COVID-19. Original data processing: By means of reference gene primer amplification, nucleated cell counts were estimated. The protocol was immunoSEQ multiplex PCR, while the TCRdb copy is restricted to in-frame clones and leaves out a portion. The V and J calls and clone size were taken over from that table, and D and trimming were inferred from the DNA. The sample records approximately 360,000 clones, around 89% being singletons. This CDR3 contains 15 residues. Between the trimmed V and J ends, which lost 1 base and 0 bases, there was a span of 10 bases. The germline gives CDR1 SGHVS, CDR2 FQNEAQ.

The receptor's source is a woman aged 25 to 39 with acute COVID-19. The sequencing sample was made of PBMCs or T cells enriched from blood (not recorded which). The V call is TRBV7-8, the J call TRBJ2-7; D ambiguous. The CDR3 spells CASSLGLSTSYEQYF. In DNA form, the CDR3 reads TGTGCCAGCAGCTTAGGGCTCAGTACCTCCTACGAGCAGTACTTC.